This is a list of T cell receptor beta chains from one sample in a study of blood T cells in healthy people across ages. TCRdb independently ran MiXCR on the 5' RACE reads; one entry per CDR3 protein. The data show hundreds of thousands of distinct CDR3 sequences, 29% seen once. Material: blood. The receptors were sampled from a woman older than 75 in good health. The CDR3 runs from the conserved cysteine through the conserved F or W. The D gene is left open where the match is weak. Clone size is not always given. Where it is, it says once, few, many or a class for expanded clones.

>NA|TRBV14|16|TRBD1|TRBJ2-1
TGTACCAGCAGCCCATCACGGGCGGGACAGGGGACTGAGCAGTTCTTC
CTSSPSRAGQGTEQFF
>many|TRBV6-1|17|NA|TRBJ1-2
TGTGCCAGCAGTGAAGGCCTAGGGGCAGCGGGGGCCTATGGCTACACCTTC
CASSEGLGAAGAYGYTF
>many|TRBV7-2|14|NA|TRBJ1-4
TGTGCCAGCAGCTTAGACGGATTAGGTGAAAAACTGTTTTTT
CASSLDGLGEKLFF
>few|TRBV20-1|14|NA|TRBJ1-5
TGCAGTGCTCTCGGGGATAAGGGGAATCAGCCCCAGCATTTT
CSALGDKGNQPQHF
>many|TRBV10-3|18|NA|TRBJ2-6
TGTGCCATCAGTTCGGTAGGGGCCCGGCAGACTGGGGCCAACGTCCTGACTTTC
CAISSVGARQTGANVLTF
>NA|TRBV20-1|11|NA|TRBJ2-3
TGCAGTGCTGGATATTCAGATACGCAGTATTTT
CSAGYSDTQYF
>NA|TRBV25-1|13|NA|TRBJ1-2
TGTGCCAGCAGTGAGCAGAGGAACTATGGCTACACCTTC
CASSEQRNYGYTF
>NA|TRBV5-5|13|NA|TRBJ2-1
TGTGCCAGCAGCTTGGGATTTCGAGAGACCCAGTTCTTC
CASSLGFRETQFF
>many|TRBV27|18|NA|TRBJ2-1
TGTGCCAGCAGTTTCAGGGTTGGGGGCCCGAGCTCCTACAATGAGCAGTTCTTC
CASSFRVGGPSSYNEQFF
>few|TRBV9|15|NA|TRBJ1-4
TGTGCCAGCAGCGTAGCCGGAGCAACTAATGAAAAACTGTTTTTT
CASSVAGATNEKLFF
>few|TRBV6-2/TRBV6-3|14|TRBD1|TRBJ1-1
TGTGCCAGCAGTCCTTACACCGGGACAGGGACGGCTTTCTTT
CASSPYTGTGTAFF
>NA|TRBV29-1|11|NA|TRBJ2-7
TGCAGCGTGACAATGTCCTACGAGCAGTACTTC
CSVTMSYEQYF
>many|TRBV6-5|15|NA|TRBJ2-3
TGTGCCAGCACCCCACGAGGGGGATTCACAGATACGCAGTATTTT
CASTPRGGFTDTQYF
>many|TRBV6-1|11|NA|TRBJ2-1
TGTGCCAGCAATCCCGGGAATGAGCAGTTCTTC
CASNPGNEQFF
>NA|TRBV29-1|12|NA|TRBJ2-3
TGCAGCGTTGAAGGGATGGCAGATACGCAGTATTTT
CSVEGMADTQYF
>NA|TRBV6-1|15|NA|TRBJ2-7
TGTGCCAGCAGTGAACAAGCCGGACCGACCTACGAGCAGTACTTC
CASSEQAGPTYEQYF
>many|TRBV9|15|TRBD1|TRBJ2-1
TGTGCCAGCAGCGTAGGTCAGGGGGCAAACAATGAGCAGTTCTTC
CASSVGQGANNEQFF
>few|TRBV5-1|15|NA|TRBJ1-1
TGCGCCAGCAGCTTGGCGGGGGCAGGGAACACTGAAGCTTTCTTT
CASSLAGAGNTEAFF
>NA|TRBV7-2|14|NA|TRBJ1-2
TGTGCCAGCAGCTTAGGCCCAGGGCTACGAGGCTACACCTTC
CASSLGPGLRGYTF
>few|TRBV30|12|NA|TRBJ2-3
TGTGCCTGGAGTGTGTTAGGTGCTACGCAGTATTTT
CAWSVLGATQYF
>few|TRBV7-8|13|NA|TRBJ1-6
TGTGCCAGCAGCTCTTCTACAGATTCACCCCTCCACTTT
CASSSSTDSPLHF
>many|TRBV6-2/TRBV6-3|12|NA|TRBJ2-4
TGTGCCACCCAAGGACAGATAAACATTCAGTACTTC
CATQGQINIQYF
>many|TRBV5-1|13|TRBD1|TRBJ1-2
TGCGCCAGCGGCCGGGACAGGGCCTATGGCTACACCTTC
CASGRDRAYGYTF
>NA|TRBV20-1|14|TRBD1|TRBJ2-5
TGCAGTGCTAGAACGACAGGGGGCAACAATGAGCAGTACTTC
CSARTTGGNNEQYF
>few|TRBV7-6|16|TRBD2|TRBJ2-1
TGTGCCAGCAGCTTAGCCAGCGGGGGGGCCTACAATGAGCAGTTCTTC
CASSLASGGAYNEQFF
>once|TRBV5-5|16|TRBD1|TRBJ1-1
TGTGCCAGCAGCTGGGATTTGACAGGGGTAAACACTGAAGCTTTCTTT
CASSWDLTGVNTEAFF
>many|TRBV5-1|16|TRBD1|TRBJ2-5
TGCGCCAGCAGCTTGGCGACAGGGGCCTCCCAAGAGACCCAGTACTTC
CASSLATGASQETQYF
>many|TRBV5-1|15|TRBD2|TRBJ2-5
TGCGCCAGCAGCCCGTTGGGGGGGAAGCAAGAGACCCAGTACTTC
CASSPLGGKQETQYF